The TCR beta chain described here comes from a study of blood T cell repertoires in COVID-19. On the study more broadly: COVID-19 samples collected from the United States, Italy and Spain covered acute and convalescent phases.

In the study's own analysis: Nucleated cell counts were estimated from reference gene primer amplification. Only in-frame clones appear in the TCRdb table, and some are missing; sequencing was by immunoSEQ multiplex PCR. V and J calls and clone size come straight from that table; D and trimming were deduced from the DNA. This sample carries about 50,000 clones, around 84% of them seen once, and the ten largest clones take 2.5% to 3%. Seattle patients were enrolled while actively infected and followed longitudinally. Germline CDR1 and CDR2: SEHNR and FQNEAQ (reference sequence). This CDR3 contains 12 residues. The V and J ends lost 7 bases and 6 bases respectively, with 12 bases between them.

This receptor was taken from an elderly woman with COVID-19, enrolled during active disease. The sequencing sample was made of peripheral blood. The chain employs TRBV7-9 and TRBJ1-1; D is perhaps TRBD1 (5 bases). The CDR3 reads CASNEVGAEAFF. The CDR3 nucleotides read TGTGCCAGCAACGAGGTAGGGGCTGAAGCTTTCTTT.